This record concerns one T cell receptor (beta chain) sequence. The CDR3 loop spans 14 amino acids. V dropped 10 bases and J dropped 7; count of bases not matched to a gene: 11. From germline, CDR1 is LNHDA and CDR2 SQIVND (reference sequence). Authors' data handling: Nucleated cell number was recorded as an estimate derived from reference gene primer amplification. Method: immunoSEQ multiplex PCR; TCRdb's copy keeps in-frame clones and lacks some. That table is the source of V, J and clone size, and D and trimming were worked out from the DNA. The top ten hold over 0.2% of the sample, which has 650,000 to 800,000 clones, more than 80% seen once. This sample stems from a study of blood T cell repertoires in COVID-19. Overall study: Spain, Italy and the United States supplied samples that represented acute and convalescent COVID-19. PBMCs, B-cell-depleted T cells, or T cells were the source of the cDNA or gDNA that made up the material.

The sequence came from a woman aged 18-30 years with acute or convalescent COVID-19. The gene calls are TRBV19 and TRBJ2-2; 8 bases agree with TRBD1. The sequencing input was peripheral blood. This chain's CDR3 is CATLNRGKVGELFF. The CDR3 DNA follows: TGTGCCACCCTAAACAGGGGGAAGGTCGGGGAGCTGTTTTTT.